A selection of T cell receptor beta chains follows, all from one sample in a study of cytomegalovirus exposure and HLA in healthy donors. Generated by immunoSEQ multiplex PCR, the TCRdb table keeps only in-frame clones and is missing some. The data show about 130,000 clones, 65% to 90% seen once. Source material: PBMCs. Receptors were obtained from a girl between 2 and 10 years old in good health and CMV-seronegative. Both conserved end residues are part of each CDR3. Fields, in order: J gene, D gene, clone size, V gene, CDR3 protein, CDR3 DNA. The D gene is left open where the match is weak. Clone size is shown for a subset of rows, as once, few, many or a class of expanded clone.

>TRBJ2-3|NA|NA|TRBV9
CASSPGNNVITDTQYF
TGTGCCAGCAGCCCGGGGAACAACGTGATCACAGATACGCAGTATTTT
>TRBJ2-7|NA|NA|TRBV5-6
CASSFYRGHVSYEQYF
TGTGCCAGCAGCTTCTACCGTGGGCACGTCTCCTACGAGCAGTACTTC
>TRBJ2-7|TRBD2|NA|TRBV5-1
CASSPRGGRESYEQYF
TGCGCCAGCAGCCCTAGAGGCGGGAGGGAGTCCTACGAGCAGTACTTC
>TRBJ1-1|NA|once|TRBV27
CASSLTPGTQTEAFF
TGTGCCAGCAGTTTAACGCCCGGGACACAAACTGAAGCTTTCTTT
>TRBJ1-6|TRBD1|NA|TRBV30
CAWRVSDRHSYNSPLHF
TGTGCCTGGAGGGTTTCGGACAGGCACTCCTATAATTCACCCCTCCACTTT
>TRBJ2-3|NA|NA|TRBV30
CAWRRELSTDTQYF
TGTGCCTGGAGGAGGGAACTAAGCACAGATACGCAGTATTTT
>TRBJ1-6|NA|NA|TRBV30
CAWNDPLPRSPLHF
TGTGCCTGGAATGACCCCCTCCCGAGGTCACCCCTCCACTTC
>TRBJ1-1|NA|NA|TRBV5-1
CASSLQGRRTEAFF
TGCGCCAGCAGCTTGCAGGGGCGCAGAACTGAAGCTTTCTTT
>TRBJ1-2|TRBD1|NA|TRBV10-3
CAISEWDSFPNYGYTF
TGTGCCATCAGTGAGTGGGACAGTTTTCCCAACTATGGCTACACCTTC
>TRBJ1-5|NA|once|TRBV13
CASSRGGADQPQHF
TGTGCCAGCAGCCGGGGGGGGGCGGATCAGCCCCAGCATTTT
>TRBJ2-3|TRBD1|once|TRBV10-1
CASSDLDRGTDTQYF
TGCGCCAGCAGTGATCTGGACAGGGGCACAGATACGCAGTATTTT
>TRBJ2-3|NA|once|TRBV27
CASSLSRVFTDTQYF
TGTGCCAGCAGTTTATCCAGGGTCTTCACAGATACGCAGTATTTT
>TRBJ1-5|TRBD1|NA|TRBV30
CAWSGDSYSNQPQHF
TGTGCCTGGAGTGGGGACAGTTATAGCAATCAGCCCCAGCATTTT
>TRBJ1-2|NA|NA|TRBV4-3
CASSYTGNRPNYGYTF
TGCGCCAGCAGCTATACCGGGAACAGACCGAACTATGGCTACACCTTC
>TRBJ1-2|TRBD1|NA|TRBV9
CASSVGTGETYGYTF
TGTGCCAGCAGCGTAGGGACAGGGGAGACCTATGGCTACACCTTC
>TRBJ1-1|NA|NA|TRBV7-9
CASSSQGVQAFF
TGTGCCAGCAGCTCGCAGGGTGTTCAAGCTTTCTTT
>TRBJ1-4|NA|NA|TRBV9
CASSEGGTNEKLFF
TGTGCCAGCAGCGAGGGAGGGACTAATGAAAAACTGTTTTTT
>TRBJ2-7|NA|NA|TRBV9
CASSARDSAYEQYF
TGTGCCAGCAGCGCCCGGGACTCCGCCTACGAGCAGTACTTC
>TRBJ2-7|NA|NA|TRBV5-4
CASSSASGVSEQYF
TGTGCCAGCAGCTCCGCCTCGGGGGTGTCCGAGCAGTACTTC
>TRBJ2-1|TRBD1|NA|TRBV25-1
CASSEPKGDREFF
TGTGCCAGCAGTGAACCCAAGGGGGACAGGGAGTTCTTC
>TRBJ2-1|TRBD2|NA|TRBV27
CASAPRTSGPSSYNEQFF
TGTGCCAGCGCCCCACGGACTAGCGGGCCTAGCTCCTACAATGAGCAGTTCTTC
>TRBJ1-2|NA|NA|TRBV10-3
CAIRTPTEAAANYGYTF
TGTGCCATCAGGACCCCGACCGAGGCCGCTGCTAACTATGGCTACACCTTC